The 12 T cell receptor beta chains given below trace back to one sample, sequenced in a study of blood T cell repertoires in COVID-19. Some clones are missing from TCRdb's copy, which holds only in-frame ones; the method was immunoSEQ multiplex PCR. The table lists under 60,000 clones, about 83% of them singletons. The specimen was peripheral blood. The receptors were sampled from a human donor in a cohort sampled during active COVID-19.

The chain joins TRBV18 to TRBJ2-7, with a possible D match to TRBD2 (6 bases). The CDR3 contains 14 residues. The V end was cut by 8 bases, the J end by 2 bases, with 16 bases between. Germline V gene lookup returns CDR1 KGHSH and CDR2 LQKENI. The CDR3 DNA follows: TGTGCCAGCCGGGACTCCCCACGACCCTACGAGCAGTACTTC. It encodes CASRDSPRPYEQYF.

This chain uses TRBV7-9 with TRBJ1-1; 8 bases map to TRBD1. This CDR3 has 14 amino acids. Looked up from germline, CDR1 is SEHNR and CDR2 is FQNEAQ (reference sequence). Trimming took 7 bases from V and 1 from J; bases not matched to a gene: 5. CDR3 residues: CASNRGQGNTEAFF. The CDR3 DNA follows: TGTGCCAGCAACCGCGGACAGGGGAACACTGAAGCTTTCTTT.

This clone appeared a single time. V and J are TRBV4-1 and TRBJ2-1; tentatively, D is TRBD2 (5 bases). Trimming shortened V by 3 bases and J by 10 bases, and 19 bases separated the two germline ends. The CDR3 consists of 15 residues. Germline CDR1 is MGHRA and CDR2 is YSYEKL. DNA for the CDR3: TGCGCCAGCAGCCACCGGGGAGCGGCCCAATACGAGCAGTTCTTC. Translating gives CASSHRGAAQYEQFF.

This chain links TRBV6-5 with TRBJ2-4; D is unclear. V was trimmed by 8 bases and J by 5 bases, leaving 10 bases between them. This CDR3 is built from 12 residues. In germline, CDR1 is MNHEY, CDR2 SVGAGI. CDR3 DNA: TGTGCCAGCTCAGTGACTCAAAACATTCAGTACTTC. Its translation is CASSVTQNIQYF.

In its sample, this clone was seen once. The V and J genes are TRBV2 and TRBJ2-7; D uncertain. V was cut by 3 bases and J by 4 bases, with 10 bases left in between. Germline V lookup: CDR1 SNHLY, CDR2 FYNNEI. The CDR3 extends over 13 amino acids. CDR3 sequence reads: CASSDWQRYEQYF. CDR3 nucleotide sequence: TGTGCCAGCAGTGATTGGCAGAGGTACGAGCAGTACTTC.

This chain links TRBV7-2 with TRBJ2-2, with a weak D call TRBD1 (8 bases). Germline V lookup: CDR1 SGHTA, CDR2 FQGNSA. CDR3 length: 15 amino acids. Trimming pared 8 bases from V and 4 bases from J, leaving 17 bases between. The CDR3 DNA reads TGTGCCAGCGGACGACAGGGGAGGGGCACCGGGGAGCTGTTTTTT. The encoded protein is CASGRQGRGTGELFF.

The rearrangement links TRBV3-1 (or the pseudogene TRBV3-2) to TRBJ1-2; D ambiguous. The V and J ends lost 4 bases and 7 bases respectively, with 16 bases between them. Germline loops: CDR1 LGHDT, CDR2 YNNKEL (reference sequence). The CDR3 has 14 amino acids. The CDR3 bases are TGTGCCAGCAGCCCATCTGAGAAGAGCGGTGGCTACACCTTC. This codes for CASSPSEKSGGYTF.

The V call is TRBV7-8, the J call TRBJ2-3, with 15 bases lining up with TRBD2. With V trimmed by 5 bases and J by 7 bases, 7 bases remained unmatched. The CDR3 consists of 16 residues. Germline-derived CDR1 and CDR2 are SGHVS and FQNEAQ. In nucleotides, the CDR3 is TGTGCCAGCAGCCTCGGGACTAGCGGGGGGTTATATACGCAGTATTTT. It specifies CASSLGTSGGLYTQYF.

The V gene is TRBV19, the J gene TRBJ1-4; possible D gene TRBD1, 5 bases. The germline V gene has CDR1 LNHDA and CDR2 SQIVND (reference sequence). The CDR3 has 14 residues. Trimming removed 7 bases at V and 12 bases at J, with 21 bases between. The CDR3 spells CASKEGTQQGELFF. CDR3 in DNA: TGTGCCAGTAAGGAGGGGACCCAGCAAGGGGAACTGTTTTTT.

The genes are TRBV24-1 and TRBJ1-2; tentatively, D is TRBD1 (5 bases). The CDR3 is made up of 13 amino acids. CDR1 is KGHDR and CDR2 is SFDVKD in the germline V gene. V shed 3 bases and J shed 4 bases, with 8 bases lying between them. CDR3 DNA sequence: TGTGCCACCAGTGATACAGGATTCTATGGCTACACCTTC. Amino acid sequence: CATSDTGFYGYTF.

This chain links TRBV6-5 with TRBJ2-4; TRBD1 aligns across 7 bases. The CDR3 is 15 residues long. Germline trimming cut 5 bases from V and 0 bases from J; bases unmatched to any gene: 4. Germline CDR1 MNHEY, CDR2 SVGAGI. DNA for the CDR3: TGTGCCAGCAGTCGAGGACAGGCAGCCAAAAACATTCAGTACTTC. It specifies CASSRGQAAKNIQYF.

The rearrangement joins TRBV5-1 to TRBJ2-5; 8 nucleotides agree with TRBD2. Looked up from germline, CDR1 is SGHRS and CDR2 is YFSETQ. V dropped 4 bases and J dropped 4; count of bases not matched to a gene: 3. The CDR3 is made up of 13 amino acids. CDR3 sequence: CASSGLAGETQYF. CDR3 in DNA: TGCGCCAGCAGCGGACTAGCCGGAGAGACCCAGTACTTC.